This TCR beta chain derives from a study of blood T cell repertoires in COVID-19 (dated by TCRdb to 2019 to 2021). With respect to the entire study: Samples covering the acute and convalescent phases of COVID-19 were provided by collaborators in the United States, Italy and Spain. The prospective study material was composed of cDNA or gDNA derived from T cells, B-cell-depleted T cells, or PBMCs. The dataset comprised deeply sampled blood TCRbeta repertoires from subjects exposed to, actively infected with, or recovered from COVID-19. The repertoires were made available in a free public database intended to serve as a resource for research on the immune response to SARS-CoV-2. Samples came from the ongoing ImmuneRACE study (first 160 participants) plus 1,254 subjects from 6 global collaborators. Sample metadata almost always included a de-identified subject ID, COVID-19 status, age in years and sex. Where HLA class I and class II types were available, the types were taken from metadata supplied by the sample provider, not from assay-based typing.

The V and J ends are trimmed by 0 bases and 0 bases, leaving 12 bases between them. Reading from cysteine to phenylalanine, the CDR3 counts 17 amino acids. The kept DNA is CDR3 alone, 51 bases in frame from the first base. Taken from the germline V gene (reference sequence), the CDR1 and CDR2 loops are LNHDA and SQIVND. The research as a whole found: Clinical and demographic metadata were provided uncurated, with the amount varying by source and participant.

TCRbeta CDR3 regions were amplified from genomic DNA by means of the immunoSEQ Assay, a bias-controlled multiplex PCR. The study's own analysis went as follows. The number of nucleated cells in each sample was estimated from the amplification of reference gene primers within the assay. Sequence reads were collapsed and filtered to measure the absolute abundance of every unique TCRbeta CDR3 rearrangement. For each sample, productive Simpson clonality was calculated as the square root of Simpson's diversity index across productive rearrangements. This immuneACCESS table, as held by TCRdb, lists in-frame sequences with V and J called but not all clones. Of the missing ones, under half trace to an unresolved V gene in checked studies; the others have no known cause. The DNA was the basis for D and trimming; V, J and clone size are from that table. The sample has 350,000 or so clones on record, less than 90% of them singletons. More than 0.8% of the sample is taken by the ten largest.

Concerning this clone: Its specific antigen is unknown. Per-base quality was not reported, and no clone a single base away is much larger than it.

Enrolling through a virtual design, the prospective study's participants ranged in age from about 18 to 89 years and lived across 24 United States geographic areas. To assign participants to cohorts, the prospective study relied on clinical history that participants themselves reported in a screening survey and a study questionnaire. For ImmuneRACE Cohort 3, a participant was defined as recovered based on two consecutive negative NP/OP PCR tests, clearance by a healthcare professional, or resolution of symptoms. In the prospective study, mobile phlebotomists collected whole blood, serum and a nasopharyngeal or oropharyngeal swab from each participant. Additional blood draws and questionnaires over a 2-month period could optionally be provided by prospective study participants. Blood samples from the prospective study were shipped frozen or at room temperature prior to DNA extraction.

The V and J genes are TRBV19 and TRBJ2-4; a weak D assignment points to TRBD2 (5 bases agree). Material: PBMCs or T cells enriched from blood (not recorded which). The TCR originated in a woman aged 30 to 39 who had recovered from COVID-19. The DNA is as follows: TGTGCCAGTAGTATAGATAAGGCAGGACTAGCCAAAAACATTCAGTACTTC. It translates to CASSIDKAGLAKNIQYF. The CDR3, completed at both ends by the reference TRBV19 and TRBJ2-4 genes, gives the full variable domain DGGITQSPKYLFRKEGQNVTLSCEQNLNHDAMYWYRQDPGQGLRLIYYSQIVNDFQKGDIAEGYSVSREKKESFPLTVTSAQKNPTAFYLCASSIDKAGLAKNIQYFGAGTRLSVL.